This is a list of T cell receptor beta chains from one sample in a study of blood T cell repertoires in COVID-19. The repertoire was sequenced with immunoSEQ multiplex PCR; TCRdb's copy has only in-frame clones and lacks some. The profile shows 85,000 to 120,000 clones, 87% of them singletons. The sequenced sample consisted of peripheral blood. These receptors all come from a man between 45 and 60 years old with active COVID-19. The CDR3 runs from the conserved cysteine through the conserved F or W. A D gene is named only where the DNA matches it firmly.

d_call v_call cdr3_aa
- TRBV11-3 CASSLDLRGCTTGELFF
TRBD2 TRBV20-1 CSASSGGNTDTQYF
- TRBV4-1 CASSQGQLNTEAFF
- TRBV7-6 CASSLDQGSGNTIYF
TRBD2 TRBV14 CASSPAKRGESGANVLTF
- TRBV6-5 CASSYGPRISGNTIYF
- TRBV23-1 CASSHLRANLNNSPLHF
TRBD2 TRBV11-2 CASSPWGSGGAAPTQYF
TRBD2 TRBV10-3 CAITPGGTSYNEQFF
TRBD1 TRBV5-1 CASSSDRVGNEQFF
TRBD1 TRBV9 CASSVSPGGEKTQYF
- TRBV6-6 CASSYKSGPGSYGYTF
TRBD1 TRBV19 CASRDRGWAGYTF
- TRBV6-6 CATSGWSGNVLTF
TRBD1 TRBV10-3 CAIGKGDRINNEQFF
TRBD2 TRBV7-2 CASSLEASGRTGELFF
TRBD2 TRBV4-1 CASSQELVRGTFYNEQFF
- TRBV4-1 CASSQGRLYREYQPQHF
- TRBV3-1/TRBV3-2 CASSKNREGLPRGTQYF
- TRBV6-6 CASSYSLSGVRYTF
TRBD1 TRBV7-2 CASGTTGVYGYTF
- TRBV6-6 CASGSGTGRAGELFF
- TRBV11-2 CASSLSGGRTYNEQFF
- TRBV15 CATTSTTYEQYF
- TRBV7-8 CASSLRFSDEQFF
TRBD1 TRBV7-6 CASSQQGSGNSPLHF
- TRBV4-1 CASSQVFRDLDTQYF
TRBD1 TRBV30 CAWSVRDRDFDEQYF
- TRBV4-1 CASSQWDRASGEQYF
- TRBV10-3 CATMKTNLNEQFF
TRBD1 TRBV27 CARRDRDINEQFF
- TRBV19 CASSMTDSGELFF
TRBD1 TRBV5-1 CASSTGTGESEQFF
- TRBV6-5 CASSSTTGEETQYF
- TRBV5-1 CASTRGDELDTEAFF
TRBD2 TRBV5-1 CASSFSSGGDTQYF
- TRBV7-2 CASSLSRSDTQYF
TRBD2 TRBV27 CASSSLDTGGPGGELFF
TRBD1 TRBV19 CASSPQTGGRGEQYF
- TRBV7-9 CASSRSLGSSNEKLFF
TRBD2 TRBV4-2 CASSQGSGGSTDTQYF
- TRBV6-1 CASSEGGNTGELFF
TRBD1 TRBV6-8 CASSWLDRGISGEQFF
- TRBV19 CASSIGQLNTEAFF
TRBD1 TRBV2 CANGKGTGSEQYF
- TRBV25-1 CASSFTAGLGEQYF
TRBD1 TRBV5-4 CASSGGLGQGNGDTQYF
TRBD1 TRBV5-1 CASRSGTGKETQYF
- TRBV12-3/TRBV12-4 CASRGASGAFF
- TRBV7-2 CASSFFGDGGGQLFF
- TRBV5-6 CASRKRASSYNEQFF
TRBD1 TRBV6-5 CASFLGQGLGTEAFF
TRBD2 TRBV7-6 CASSLPGTSGVELFF
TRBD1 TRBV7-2 CASSWDRLYGYTF